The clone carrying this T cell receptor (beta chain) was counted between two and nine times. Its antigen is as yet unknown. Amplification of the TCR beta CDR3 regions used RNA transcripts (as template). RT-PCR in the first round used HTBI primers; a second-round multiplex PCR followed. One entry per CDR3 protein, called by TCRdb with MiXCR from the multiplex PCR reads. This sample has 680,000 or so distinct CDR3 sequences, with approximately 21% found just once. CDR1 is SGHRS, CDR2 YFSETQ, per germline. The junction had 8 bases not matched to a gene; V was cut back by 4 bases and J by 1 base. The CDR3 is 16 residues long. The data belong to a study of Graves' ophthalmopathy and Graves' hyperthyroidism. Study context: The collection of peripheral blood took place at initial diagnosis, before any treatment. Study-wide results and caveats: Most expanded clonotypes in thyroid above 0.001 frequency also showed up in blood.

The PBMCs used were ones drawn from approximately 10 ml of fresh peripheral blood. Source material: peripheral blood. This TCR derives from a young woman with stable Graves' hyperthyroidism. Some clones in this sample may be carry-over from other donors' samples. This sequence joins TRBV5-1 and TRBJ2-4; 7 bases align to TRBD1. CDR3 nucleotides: TGCGCCAGCAGCACTGGGACAGTGGGCGCCAAAAACATTCAGTACTTC. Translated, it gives CASSTGTVGAKNIQYF.